The rows below give T cell receptor beta chains drawn from one sample of a study of blood T cell repertoires in COVID-19. Using immunoSEQ multiplex PCR, the repertoire was profiled, and TCRdb retains in-frame clones only, with some absent. The table records 50,000 to 75,000 clones, roughly 87% of them present only once. The sequenced sample consisted of peripheral blood. The origin of the receptors is a man older than 75 in a cohort sampled during active COVID-19. CDR3s include the opening cysteine and the closing phenylalanine or tryptophan. D genes are given only for firm matches. Expanded clones are given a class, and other clones once, few, many or no size at all.

TRBV6-5	TRBD1	15	-	TRBJ1-4	CASSYRQGANEKLFF
TRBV5-4	TRBD1	16	-	TRBJ1-3	CASSANRGLDRNTIYF
TRBV10-3	-	15	-	TRBJ1-6	CAISDRSSYNSPLHF
TRBV29-1	TRBD1	13	-	TRBJ2-7	CSVEGTGANEQYF
TRBV12-3/TRBV12-4	-	13	-	TRBJ1-2	CASSLMAGFGYTF
TRBV7-9	-	14	-	TRBJ1-2	CASSELVRVSGYTF
TRBV6-5	TRBD1	15	-	TRBJ2-4	CASSTDRVAKNIQYF
TRBV14	-	13	-	TRBJ1-1	CASSQSVNTEAFF
TRBV18	TRBD1	16	-	TRBJ1-1	CASSPWTGGANTEAFF
TRBV19	TRBD1	15	once	TRBJ1-1	CASISGGVLNTEAFF
TRBV5-1	TRBD1	17	-	TRBJ1-1	CASSLFPGQGADTEAFF
TRBV7-9	TRBD1	14	-	TRBJ1-5	CASSGQGGNQPQHF
TRBV30	TRBD1	14	-	TRBJ1-1	CAWSLDRGYTEAFF
TRBV6-5	-	15	-	TRBJ2-5	CASSFMAGDVETQYF
TRBV11-3	TRBD2	15	-	TRBJ2-1	CASSSGLAGDDEQFF
TRBV27	TRBD2	15	once	TRBJ2-7	CASSLSPSGSYEQYF
TRBV7-2	TRBD2	16	once	TRBJ2-5	CASSLVGLANGETQYF
TRBV4-2	TRBD2	16	-	TRBJ2-3	CASSQGGLVSTDTQYF
TRBV5-1	TRBD1	13	-	TRBJ1-5	CASSLTGDQPQHF
TRBV18	-	13	-	TRBJ1-1	CASSPQTAGGAFF
TRBV10-1	-	15	-	TRBJ1-1	CASSDGWPRVSEAFF
TRBV6-5	TRBD1	14	-	TRBJ1-1	CASRDRRTFTEAFF
TRBV29-1	TRBD1	12	-	TRBJ1-2	CSAHDRDQGYTF
TRBV19	TRBD1	15	-	TRBJ1-1	CASSIWDRGNTEAFF
TRBV18	-	13	-	TRBJ1-2	CASSPQIADGYTF
TRBV18	TRBD1	15	-	TRBJ2-7	CASSPGTGSAHEQYF
TRBV2	TRBD1	15	-	TRBJ1-4	CASRPGQSTNEKLFF
TRBV19	TRBD1	13	-	TRBJ1-5	CASSQGVYQPQHF
TRBV7-3	TRBD2	17	-	TRBJ2-5	CASSSAMTSGGVETQYF
TRBV29-1	TRBD1	13	-	TRBJ1-1	CSVADRGRTEAFF
TRBV29-1	-	12	-	TRBJ1-4	CSVGDFNEKLFF
TRBV5-1	-	15	-	TRBJ2-1	CASTPSGAVGNEQFF
TRBV4-3	-	16	once	TRBJ2-1	CASSQEPGLSYNEQFF
TRBV2	-	14	-	TRBJ2-2	CASSEDGYTGELFF
TRBV7-9	-	15	-	TRBJ1-1	CASSFPTGLNSEAFF
TRBV5-6	-	15	-	TRBJ2-1	CASRPLGTKNNEQFF
TRBV7-2	-	14	-	TRBJ1-1	CASSLLAGNTEAFF
TRBV9	-	15	-	TRBJ1-1	CASSAATGGNTEAFF
TRBV7-9	TRBD1	14	-	TRBJ1-1	CASSSMTGGIEAFF
TRBV6-1	-	14	once	TRBJ1-5	CASSEWQGNQPQHF
TRBV19	-	13	-	TRBJ2-5	CASSIGALETQYF
TRBV2	-	13	-	TRBJ1-1	CASSAGRNTEAFF
TRBV29-1	-	12	-	TRBJ2-7	CSAPGPLGEQYF
TRBV19	-	15	few	TRBJ1-5	CASSIEGWRGQPQHF
TRBV7-7	TRBD1	13	-	TRBJ1-6	CASSSTGSGPLHF
TRBV19	TRBD1	15	-	TRBJ1-5	CASTTTGGDNQPQHF
TRBV19	-	12	-	TRBJ1-2	CASSTYQYGYTF
TRBV7-3	TRBD1	14	-	TRBJ1-1	CASSSGQPSTEAFF
TRBV2	TRBD2	12	-	TRBJ2-1	CASSTGGNEQFF
TRBV4-2	-	17	-	TRBJ2-1	CASSQDSWDTTHNEQFF
TRBV27	-	13	-	TRBJ1-6	CASRDRPSSPLHF
TRBV7-9	-	17	-	TRBJ2-4	CASSQPGEGMAKNIQYF
TRBV4-2	-	13	-	TRBJ1-1	CASSQGPGKEAFF
TRBV19	TRBD2	16	once	TRBJ2-1	CASSIVFGLADNEQFF
TRBV24-1	TRBD1	18	-	TRBJ1-2	CATRRGTGGQFFLYGYTF